This T cell receptor (beta chain) derives from a study of blood T cell repertoires in COVID-19. Study context: Whether acute or convalescent, the COVID-19 samples came from the United States, Italy and Spain.

V lost 0 bases and J lost 0, with 5 bases in between. The CDR3 loop spans 14 amino acids. Germline CDR1 and CDR2: SGDLS and YYNGEE. Authors' processing steps: Amplifying reference gene primers gave estimates of nucleated cell counts. The data were produced by immunoSEQ multiplex PCR, yet TCRdb's version contains in-frame clones alone and is incomplete. V and J calls and clone size follow that table, whereas D and trimming were derived from the DNA. The table shows roughly 70,000 clones, with roughly 80% occurring only once. The chain joins TRBV9 to TRBJ2-3; the D is unclear. Source material: peripheral blood. This TCR was sampled from a woman of 80 years or more with active or convalescent COVID-19. CDR3: CASSVGTSTDTQYF. CDR3 sequence (DNA): TGTGCCAGCAGCGTAGGTACTAGCACAGATACGCAGTATTTT.